This record looks at one TCR beta chain sequence and its context. The sample originates from a study of T cell changes during pregnancy in multiple sclerosis. Here immunoSEQ multiplex PCR was the method, and the copy in TCRdb shows in-frame clones only, minus some. This sample carries some 28,000 clones, about 88% of them seen once, and the ten largest clones take about 7.5%. Sample: CD8+ T cells from peripheral blood mononuclear cells, taken before pregnancy. This TCR came from a female donor with multiple sclerosis, enrolled in a pregnancy study.

The CDR3 protein is CASSLAVNTQYF. In DNA form, the CDR3 reads TGTGCCAGCAGCTTAGCGGTCAATACGCAGTATTTT. This sequence joins TRBV11-2 and TRBJ2-3; D uncertain. Germline V gene lookup returns CDR1 SGHAT and CDR2 FQNNGV. This CDR3 region has 12 residues. The V gene lost 1 base and the J gene lost 7 bases, with 6 bases spanning the gap. The complete variable domain, with remaining parts taken from reference TRBV11-2 and TRBJ2-3, reads EAGVAQSPRYKIIEKRQSVAFWCNPISGHATLYWYQQILGQGPKLLIQFQNNGVVDDSQLPKDRFSAERLKGVDSTLKIQPAKLEDSAVYLCASSLAVNTQYFGPGTRLTVL.